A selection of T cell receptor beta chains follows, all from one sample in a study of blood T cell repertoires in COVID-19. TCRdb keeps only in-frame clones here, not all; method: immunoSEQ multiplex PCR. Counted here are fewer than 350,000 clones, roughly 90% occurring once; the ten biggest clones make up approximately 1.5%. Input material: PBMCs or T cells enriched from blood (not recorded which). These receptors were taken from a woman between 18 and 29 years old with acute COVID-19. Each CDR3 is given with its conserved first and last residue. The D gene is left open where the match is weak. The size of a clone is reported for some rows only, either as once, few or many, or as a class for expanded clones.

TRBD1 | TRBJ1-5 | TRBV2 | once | CASSLDRGRNQPQHF | TGTGCCAGCAGTCTGGACAGGGGGCGCAATCAGCCCCAGCATTTT
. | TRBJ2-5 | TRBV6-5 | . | CASSYRGETQYF | TGTGCCAGCAGTTACAGGGGGGAGACCCAGTACTTC
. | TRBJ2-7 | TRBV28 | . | CASSLLGGSYEQYF | TGTGCCAGCAGTTTATTGGGGGGTTCCTACGAGCAGTACTTC
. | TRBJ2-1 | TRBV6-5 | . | CALSLAGLYNEQFF | TGTGCCTTGAGCCTGGCGGGACTTTACAATGAGCAGTTCTTC
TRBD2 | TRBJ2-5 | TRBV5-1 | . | CASSFGSGYQETQYF | TGCGCCAGCAGCTTCGGTAGCGGGTACCAAGAGACCCAGTACTTC
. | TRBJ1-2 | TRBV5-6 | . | CASSLLIRSYGYTF | TGTGCCAGCAGCTTGCTCATTAGGAGCTATGGCTACACCTTC
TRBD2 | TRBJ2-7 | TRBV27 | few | CASSPSLAGAHEQYF | TGTGCCAGCAGTCCCAGCCTAGCGGGAGCACACGAGCAGTACTTC
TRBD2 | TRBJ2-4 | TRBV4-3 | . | CASSQGAISGRNIQYF | TGCGCCAGCAGCCAAGGAGCGATTAGCGGGAGAAACATTCAGTACTTC
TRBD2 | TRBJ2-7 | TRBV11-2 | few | CASSRGLAGANYEQYF | TGTGCCAGCAGTCGCGGACTAGCGGGAGCAAACTACGAGCAGTACTTC
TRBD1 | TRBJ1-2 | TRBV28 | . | CASEQGSKGYTF | TGTGCCAGCGAACAGGGGTCCAAAGGCTACACCTTC
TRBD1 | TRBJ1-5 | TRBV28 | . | CASTTGAPLMPQHF | TGTGCCAGTACCACAGGGGCCCCGTTGATGCCCCAGCATTTT
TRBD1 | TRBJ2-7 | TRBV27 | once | CASSLSKGALNEQYF | TGTGCCAGCAGTTTGAGTAAGGGGGCTCTAAACGAGCAGTACTTC
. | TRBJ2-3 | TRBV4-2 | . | CASSQDGTVSTDTQYF | TGTGCCAGCAGCCAAGATGGTACTGTAAGCACAGATACGCAGTATTTT
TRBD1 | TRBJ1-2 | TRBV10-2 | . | CASSGLLDRNYGYTF | TGCGCCAGCAGTGGTCTTCTGGACAGGAATTATGGCTACACCTTC
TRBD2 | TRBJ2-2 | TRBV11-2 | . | CASSHPSGRANTGELFF | TGTGCCAGCAGCCATCCTAGCGGGAGGGCGAACACCGGGGAGCTGTTTTTT
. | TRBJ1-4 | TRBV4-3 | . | CASSQSRVLREKLFF | TGCGCCAGCAGCCAGAGCAGGGTTTTGCGAGAAAAACTGTTTTTT
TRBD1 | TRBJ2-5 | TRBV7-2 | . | CASSRDRGRETQYF | TGTGCCAGCAGTCGGGACAGGGGGCGAGAGACCCAGTACTTC
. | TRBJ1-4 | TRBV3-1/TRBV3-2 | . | CASSLTDATNEKLFF | TGTGCCAGCAGCCTGACAGATGCAACTAATGAAAAACTGTTTTTT
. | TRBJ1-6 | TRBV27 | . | CASSLTRGSSYNSPLHF | TGTGCCAGCAGTTTGACAAGGGGTAGCTCCTATAATTCACCCCTCCACTTT
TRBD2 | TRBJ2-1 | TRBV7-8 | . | CASSAAGRLGNEQFF | TGTGCCAGCAGCGCGGCCGGGAGGTTGGGCAATGAGCAGTTCTTC
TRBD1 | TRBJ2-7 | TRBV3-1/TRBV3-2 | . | CASSQTWTGEYEQYF | TGTGCCAGCAGCCAAACGTGGACAGGGGAGTACGAGCAGTACTTC
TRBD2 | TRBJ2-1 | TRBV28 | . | CASSLAGGDNEQFF | TGTGCCAGCAGCCTAGCGGGAGGGGACAATGAGCAGTTCTTC
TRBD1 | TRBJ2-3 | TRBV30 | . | CAWRDLGQLGADTQYF | TGTGCCTGGCGTGACCTGGGACAGTTGGGGGCAGATACGCAGTATTTT
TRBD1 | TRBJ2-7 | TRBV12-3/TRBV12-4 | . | CASSWDSSYEQYF | TGTGCCAGCAGTTGGGACAGCTCCTACGAGCAGTACTTC
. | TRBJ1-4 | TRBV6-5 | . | CASSYSTVPNEKLFF | TGTGCCAGCAGTTACTCGACAGTCCCGAATGAAAAACTGTTTTTT
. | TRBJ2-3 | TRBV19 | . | CASSIARIRADTQYF | TGTGCCAGTAGTATCGCGCGTATTAGAGCAGATACGCAGTATTTT
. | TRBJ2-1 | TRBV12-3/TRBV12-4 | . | CASSLRFDEQFF | TGTGCCAGCAGTTTGCGGTTCGATGAGCAGTTCTTC
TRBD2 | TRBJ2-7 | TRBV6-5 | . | CASRPGLGYEQYF | TGTGCCAGCAGACCGGGACTAGGATACGAGCAGTACTTC
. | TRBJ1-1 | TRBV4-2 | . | CASSHASGVNTEAFF | TGTGCCAGCAGCCACGCCTCGGGGGTGAACACTGAAGCTTTCTTT
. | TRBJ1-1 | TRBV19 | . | CASGRLLNTEAFF | TGTGCCAGCGGCCGACTGTTGAACACTGAAGCTTTCTTT
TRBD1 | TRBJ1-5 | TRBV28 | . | CASYGQASWSNQPQHF | TGTGCCAGCTACGGACAGGCCTCCTGGAGCAATCAGCCCCAGCATTTT
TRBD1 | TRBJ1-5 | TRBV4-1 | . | CASSQTGGLQPQHF | TGCGCCAGCAGCCAGACAGGGGGCTTGCAGCCCCAGCATTTT
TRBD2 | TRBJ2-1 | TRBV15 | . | CATSRDRTSGRRGEQFF | TGTGCCACCAGCAGAGATCGGACTAGCGGGCGGAGGGGTGAGCAGTTCTTC
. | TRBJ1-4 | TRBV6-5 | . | CASTRGGLPNEKLFF | TGTGCCAGCACAAGGGGGGGGCTTCCAAATGAAAAACTGTTTTTT
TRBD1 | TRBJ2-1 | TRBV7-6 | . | CASSPTKPGQIYNEQFF | TGTGCCAGCAGCCCTACTAAACCGGGACAGATCTACAATGAGCAGTTCTTC
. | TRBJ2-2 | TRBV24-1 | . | CATSDWGEGTGELFF | TGTGCCACCAGTGATTGGGGGGAAGGCACCGGGGAGCTGTTTTTT
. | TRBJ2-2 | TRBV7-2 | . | CASSRVAGSNTGELFF | TGTGCCAGCAGCCGTGTTGCGGGATCGAACACCGGGGAGCTGTTTTTT
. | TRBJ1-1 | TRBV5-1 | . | CASSLAGVAFF | TGCGCCAGCAGCTTGGCCGGGGTGGCTTTCTTT
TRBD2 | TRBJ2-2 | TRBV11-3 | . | CASSLDGAGAGELFF | TGTGCCAGCAGCTTAGACGGCGCGGGGGCCGGGGAGCTGTTTTTT